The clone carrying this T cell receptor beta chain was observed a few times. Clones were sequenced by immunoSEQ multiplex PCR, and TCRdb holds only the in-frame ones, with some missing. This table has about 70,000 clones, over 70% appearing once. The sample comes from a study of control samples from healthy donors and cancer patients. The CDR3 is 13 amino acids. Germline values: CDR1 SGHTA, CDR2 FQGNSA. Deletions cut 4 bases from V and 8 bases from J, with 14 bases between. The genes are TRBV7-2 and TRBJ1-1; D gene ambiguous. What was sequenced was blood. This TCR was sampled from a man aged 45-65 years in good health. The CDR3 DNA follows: TGTGCCAGCAGCTCCACCGGACCGGAGGAAGCTTTCTTT. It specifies CASSSTGPEEAFF.